One and the same sample provided the 20 T cell receptor beta chains below, sequenced in a study of Ad26.COV2.S vaccination and SARS-CoV-2 variants. Treatment meaning: 19 received Ad26.COV2.S at low or high dose, single or two shots; roughly 5 received placebo; per-sample allocation not given. The samples were gathered on day 63 after the first injection of vaccine or placebo. This table comes from immunoSEQ multiplex PCR, and its TCRdb copy is limited to in-frame clones, with some not included. Of about 420,000 clones listed, roughly 90% were seen once; the top ten hold 3.5% to 4%. The specimen was peripheral blood, collected in a trial of Ad26.COV2.S vaccine versus placebo. The receptors were gathered from a person between 18 and 60 years old who received the Ad26.COV2.S COVID-19 vaccine or a placebo.

The rearrangement links TRBV9 to TRBJ2-2; tentative D call: TRBD1 (6 bases). CDR3 length equals 15 residues. V gave up 0 bases and J gave up 4 bases, with 10 bases separating them. Germline V gene lookup returns CDR1 SGDLS and CDR2 YYNGEE. The CDR3 sequence: CASSVVRGSTGELFF. The CDR3 DNA sequence: TGTGCCAGCAGCGTAGTAAGGGGGAGCACCGGGGAGCTGTTTTTT.

The chain has TRBV7-9 and TRBJ1-2; 11 nucleotides agree with TRBD1. V was pared by 1 base and J by 6 bases, with 7 bases of the junction left unmatched. Germline loops: CDR1 SEHNR, CDR2 FQNEAQ (reference sequence). The CDR3 has 16 residues. The CDR3 is CASSLELDRGRDGYTF. The CDR3 DNA is TGTGCCAGCAGCTTAGAGTTGGACAGGGGGCGAGATGGCTACACCTTC. Using reference TRBV7-9 and TRBJ1-2 for the parts outside the CDR3, the full variable domain is DTGVSQNPRHKITKRGQNVTFRCDPISEHNRLYWYRQTLGQGPEFLTYFQNEAQLEKSRLLSDRFSAERPKGSFSTLEIQRTEQGDSAMYLCASSLELDRGRDGYTFGSGTRLTVV.

The V and J genes are TRBV10-3 and TRBJ2-3; 11 nucleotides line up with TRBD2. The CDR3 runs 14 residues. CDR1 is ENHRY, CDR2 SYGVKD, per germline. With 4 bases clipped from V and 7 bases from J, the junction kept 4 bases outside the gene matches. CDR3 bases: TGTGCCATCAGTGTAGCGGGGGGGGGTTATACGCAGTATTTT. It codes for CAISVAGGGYTQYF.

V gene TRBV19 combines with J gene TRBJ1-1; D ambiguous. Per germline, CDR1 LNHDA and CDR2 SQIVND (reference sequence). V was pared by 6 bases and J by 1 base, with 12 bases between. The CDR3 runs to 14 residues. The CDR3 sequence: CASSPWGGNTEAFF. In DNA, the CDR3 is TGTGCCAGTAGCCCCTGGGGAGGGAACACTGAAGCTTTCTTT. Variable domain in full (rest from reference TRBV19 and TRBJ1-1): DGGITQSPKYLFRKEGQNVTLSCEQNLNHDAMYWYRQDPGQGLRLIYYSQIVNDFQKGDIAEGYSVSREKKESFPLTVTSAQKNPTAFYLCASSPWGGNTEAFFGQGTRLTVV.

A note on this clone: This CDR3 fails to terminate in the conserved phenylalanine or tryptophan, so it likely reflects a read error. The DNA is left out, because the CDR3 cannot be placed on it with certainty; the CDR3 is given as TCRdb lists it. This rearrangement joins TRBV20-1 to TRBJ2-7; TRBD1 is the table's D call, not checked against the DNA. The germline CDR1 and CDR2 sequences are DFQATT and SNEGSKA (reference sequence). The CDR3 is 9 amino acids long, termini counted. The CDR3 here is CSAGRDRAH.

The chain carries TRBV28 and TRBJ1-5; D unresolved. This CDR3 region has 14 residues. V was pared by 1 base and J by 3 bases, with 7 bases between. Germline CDR1 MDHEN, CDR2 SYDVKM. The CDR3 region is CASSLLGINQPQHF. DNA for the CDR3: TGTGCCAGCAGTTTATTAGGCATCAATCAGCCCCAGCATTTT.

The V gene is TRBV7-8, the J gene TRBJ1-5, with a weak D call TRBD1 (5 bases). This CDR3 comprises 14 residues. The V gene lost 2 bases and the J gene lost 5 bases, with 10 bases spanning the gap. Germline V lookup: CDR1 SGHVS, CDR2 FQNEAQ. The CDR3 spells CASSLSTADQPQHF. The CDR3 DNA is TGTGCCAGCAGCTTATCGACAGCTGATCAGCCCCAGCATTTT.

This chain joins TRBV4-1 and TRBJ1-2; TRBD1 matches at 10 bases. With V trimmed by 6 bases and J by 3 bases, 4 bases remained unmatched. Germline V CDR1 and CDR2: MGHRA, YSYEKL. The CDR3 is 14 amino acids. The CDR3 is CASRPTGGDYGYTF. Written as DNA, the CDR3 is TGCGCCAGCAGACCGACAGGGGGCGACTATGGCTACACCTTC.

The CDR3 region is CASSLAGQGNWYEQYF. Written as DNA, the CDR3 is TGTGCCAGCAGCTTAGCAGGACAGGGGAATTGGTACGAGCAGTACTTC. The genes are TRBV7-2 and TRBJ2-7; the match to TRBD1 covers 9 bases. Trimming cost V 0 bases and J 4 bases; bases outside gene matches: 7. The CDR3 runs 16 residues. Germline lookup yields CDR1 SGHTA and CDR2 FQGNSA.

CDR3 in DNA: TGTGCCAGCACCGTCGGGTCTAGCTATTACAATGAGCAGTTCTTC. It translates to CASTVGSSYYNEQFF. The rearrangement uses TRBV7-8 and TRBJ2-1, with a tentative D call TRBD2 (5 bases). Per the germline V gene, CDR1 is SGHVS and CDR2 is FQNEAQ. Trimming stripped 7 bases from V and 4 bases from J, with 17 bases between. The CDR3 is made up of 15 amino acids.

This chain joins TRBV12-3 or TRBV12-4 and TRBJ1-2, with D tentatively TRBD1 (5 bases). This CDR3 comprises 12 residues. V was pared by 3 bases and J by 8 bases, with 10 bases between. CDR3 sequence (DNA): TGTGCCAGCAGTTTTGAGGGGTTAGGCTACACCTTC. Its protein product is CASSFEGLGYTF.

This sequence joins TRBV4-1 and TRBJ2-1; D remains ambiguous. The CDR3 has 13 amino acids. Germline-derived CDR1 and CDR2 are MGHRA and YSYEKL. V was shortened by 3 bases and J by 5 bases, with 8 bases between the two germline ends. CDR3 loop: CASSQSLDNEQFF. In nucleotides, the CDR3 is TGCGCCAGCAGCCAGTCCCTAGACAATGAGCAGTTCTTC.

V usage is TRBV7-3 and J usage is TRBJ2-4, with D maybe TRBD1 (6 bases). Germline CDR1 is SGHTA and CDR2 is FQGTGA. V lost 0 bases to trimming and J lost 8 bases, with 11 bases between them. This CDR3 spans 14 amino acids. CDR3 in DNA: TGTGCCAGCAGCTTAACGCCACAGGGACACATTCAGTACTTC. Translation: CASSLTPQGHIQYF.

This clone has just one count. The V call is TRBV7-2, the J call TRBJ2-5; tentatively, D is TRBD1 or TRBD2 (7 bases each). From germline, CDR1 is SGHTA and CDR2 FQGNSA. CDR3 size: 15 residues. V lost 5 bases, J lost 4 bases, and 17 bases lay in between. CDR3 DNA sequence: TGTGCCAGCAGCCCGAACCAGGGGGGGGGAGAGACCCAGTACTTC. The encoded protein is CASSPNQGGGETQYF.

This rearrangement joins TRBV6-2 or TRBV6-3 to TRBJ1-6; unclear D gene. The CDR3 is 15 residues long. The germline CDR1 and CDR2 sequences are MNHEY and SVGEGT. Trimming stripped 2 bases from V and 0 bases from J, with 5 bases between. The CDR3 DNA follows: TGTGCCAGCAGTTACCTGGACTCCTATAATTCACCCCTCCACTTT. Its translation is CASSYLDSYNSPLHF.

The rearrangement joins TRBV10-3 to TRBJ2-2; TRBD1 might be the D (6 bases). The CDR3 length is 11 residues. Trimming took off 10 bases at V and 11 bases at J, with 14 bases between the two ends. Per the germline V gene, CDR1 is ENHRY and CDR2 is SYGVKD. CDR3 in amino acids: CATHREGELFF. The CDR3 DNA reads as TGTGCCACACACAGGGAAGGAGAGCTGTTTTTT.

This clone turned up a few times. The chain combines TRBV11-2 with TRBJ2-7, with D uncertain. CDR3 length: 15 residues. The V gene lost 1 base and the J gene lost 2 bases, with 12 bases spanning the gap. Germline V CDR1 and CDR2: SGHAT, FQNNGV. CDR3 sequence (DNA): TGTGCCAGCAGCTTAGGGACCTCCGCCGCCTACGAGCAGTACTTC. It specifies CASSLGTSAAYEQYF.

The chain links TRBV6-6 to TRBJ1-6, with a tentative D call TRBD1 (5 bases). This CDR3 is built from 15 residues. Trimming took off 2 bases at V and 5 bases at J, with 10 bases between the two ends. The germline V gene has CDR1 MNHNY and CDR2 SVGAGI (reference sequence). The CDR3 DNA reads TGTGCCAGCAGTTACGGGGGACCGAATAATTCACCCCTCCACTTT. Amino acid sequence: CASSYGGPNNSPLHF.

The gene calls are TRBV7-9 and TRBJ2-5; either TRBD1 or TRBD2 may fit D (6 bases each). The germline V gene has CDR1 SEHNR and CDR2 FQNEAQ (reference sequence). Trimming shortened V by 4 bases and J by 1 base, and 19 bases separated the two germline ends. The CDR3 runs to 17 residues. CDR3 sequence (DNA): TGTGCCAGCAGCTCGGGGAGGTACACAGGGCTCCAAGAGACCCAGTACTTC. Protein sequence: CASSSGRYTGLQETQYF.

CDR3 loop: CASSRDSAETQYF. The CDR3 bases are TGTGCCAGTAGTAGGGACTCGGCTGAGACCCAGTACTTC. V usage is TRBV19 and J usage is TRBJ2-5, with TRBD2 as a possible D gene (6 bases). The CDR3 contains 13 residues. Germline V gives CDR1 LNHDA, CDR2 SQIVND (reference sequence). V was shortened by 4 bases and J by 5 bases, with 11 bases between the two germline ends.